Reported below is one TCR beta chain. Those patients picked for sequencing had displayed CD8+CD57+ cell expansion on flow cytometry. All patients had severe acquired aplastic anemia. This specimen comes from a study of CD8+CD57+ T cells in acquired aplastic anemia. Profiling that covered TCR beta VDJ and CDR3 relied on genomic DNA as its template. TCRdb itself ran the reads through MiXCR, one entry per CDR3 protein. The table includes 150,000 or so distinct CDR3 sequences, 40% to 55% detected once. The TCR was taken from a human donor with aplastic anemia. Sequencing was performed on sorted CD4+, CD8+, or CD8+CD57+ T cells (not recorded which) from PBMCs.

CDR3 region: CASSPTGLDFYEQYF. The CDR3 coding sequence is TGTGCCAGCAGTCCCACGGGACTAGATTTTTACGAGCAGTACTTC. The chain has TRBV2 and TRBJ2-7; 8 nucleotides line up with TRBD2. Germline V gives CDR1 SNHLY, CDR2 FYNNEI. V lost 5 bases, J lost 4 bases, and 10 bases stayed unmatched. There are 15 residues in the CDR3. Complete variable domain (other parts from reference TRBV2 and TRBJ2-7): EPEVTQTPSHQVTQMGQEVILRCVPISNHLYFYWYRQILGQKVEFLVSFYNNEISEKSEIFDDQFSVERPDGSNFTLKIRSTKLEDSAMYFCASSPTGLDFYEQYFGPGTRLTVT.